Below, 7 T cell receptor beta chains from the same sample are listed, as sequenced in a study of shared clonotypes between healthy human individuals. The assay was immunoSEQ multiplex PCR, and TCRdb's table has in-frame clones only and misses some. The top ten hold roughly 0.35% of the sample, which has more than 1,200,000 clones, 98% seen once. The material sequenced was naive CD4+ T cells sorted from blood. The subset here: CD45RA+ positively selected. The receptors were gathered from a man aged 30 to 45 in good health.

This clone was detected only once. J is TRBJ1-3 and V is TRBV10-3; tentative D call: TRBD1 (5 bases). Trimming pared 1 base from V and 7 bases from J, leaving 8 bases between. The V gene's germline CDR1 is ENHRY and CDR2 SYGVKD. The CDR3 loop spans 13 amino acids. The CDR3 spells CAISEFGGNTIYF. The CDR3 DNA reads as TGTGCCATCAGTGAGTTCGGGGGTAACACCATATATTTT.

V usage is TRBV7-9 and J usage is TRBJ2-7; D gene ambiguous. Germline V gives CDR1 SEHNR, CDR2 FQNEAQ (reference sequence). Trimming cost V 5 bases and J 5 bases, with 7 bases left between them. The length of the CDR3 is 11 residues. CDR3 loop: CASSVTHEQYF. In DNA, the CDR3 is TGTGCCAGCAGCGTCACGCACGAGCAGTACTTC.

V and J are TRBV18 and TRBJ2-1; D gene uncertain. Trimming took 1 base from V and 5 from J, leaving 9 bases between them. CDR1 and CDR2 from the germline V gene are KGHSH and LQKENI. The CDR3 has 14 residues. The CDR3 loop reads CASSPLARNNEQFF. The CDR3 DNA sequence: TGTGCCAGCTCACCACTAGCTCGGAACAATGAGCAGTTCTTC.

The V call is TRBV11-3, the J call TRBJ2-3; tentatively, D is TRBD2 (5 bases). This CDR3 has 15 amino acids. The ends were cut back, 4 bases at V and 1 base at J, with 12 bases in the middle. The germline V gene has CDR1 SGHNT and CDR2 YENEEA. This CDR3 is CASSYGNLGTDTQYF. CDR3 in DNA: TGTGCCAGCAGCTACGGGAATCTCGGCACAGATACGCAGTATTTT.

The chain recombines TRBV29-1 with TRBJ1-1; D is perhaps TRBD1 (6 bases). Trimming took off 4 bases at V and 0 bases at J, with 15 bases between the two ends. The CDR3 is 15 residues long. Germline CDR1 reads SQVTM; CDR2 reads ANQGSEA. CDR3 loop: CSVVHRTDLNTEAFF. CDR3 DNA: TGCAGCGTTGTACATCGGACAGACTTGAACACTGAAGCTTTCTTT.

V is TRBV4-2 and J is TRBJ2-6, with 9 bases that match TRBD1. The CDR3 is 18 residues long. The V segment lost 5 bases and the J segment 4 bases; nucleotides outside the gene matches: 12. The V gene's germline CDR1 is LGHNA and CDR2 YNFKEQ. CDR3 in DNA: TGTGCCAGCAGCGTACGGACAGGGGTCGGTTCAGGGGCCAACGTCCTGACTTTC. Translating gives CASSVRTGVGSGANVLTF.

The V gene is TRBV28, the J gene TRBJ2-2; D remains ambiguous. This CDR3 is built from 13 residues. In germline, CDR1 is MDHEN, CDR2 SYDVKM. V lost 7 bases, J lost 5 bases, and 11 bases lay in between. The CDR3 DNA reads TGTGCCAGCACCCTCTCGGTTACCGGGGAGCTGTTTTTT. Amino acid sequence: CASTLSVTGELFF.